This T cell receptor (beta chain) originates from a study of blood T cell repertoires in COVID-19 (TCRdb year 2020). Concerning the study at large: Samples from collaborators originated in the United States, Italy and Spain and spanned both the acute and convalescent phases of COVID-19. Sample metadata almost always included a de-identified subject ID, COVID-19 status, age in years and sex. The repertoires were released in a freely available public database meant as a resource for research on the immune response to SARS-CoV-2. The samples were drawn from two sources: the first 160 participants of the ongoing ImmuneRACE study, and fewer than 1,500 subjects contributed by 6 global collaborators. Deeply sampled blood TCRbeta repertoires from subjects exposed to, actively infected with, or recovered from COVID-19 were included in the dataset. The material from the prospective study consisted of cDNA or gDNA derived from T cells, B-cell-depleted T cells, or PBMCs. Where available, HLA class I and class II types were taken from metadata supplied by the sample provider and were not determined by assay-based typing. What the study reported, not specific to this receptor: The quantity of clinical and demographic metadata differed by source and by participant and was supplied without curation.

The CDR3 runs 13 amino acids, cysteine and phenylalanine included. Only CDR3 DNA is held: 39 bases, read in frame from base 1. At the junction V is shortened by 5 bases and J by 3 bases; bases outside the gene matches: 3. CDR1 is given as SGHVS and CDR2 as FNYEAQ, both from the germline V gene. For this clone: This receptor's antigen is unknown. No much larger clone is present one base from it, and per-base qualities are unavailable.

The immunoSEQ Assay, a bias-controlled multiplex PCR, was used to amplify TCRbeta CDR3 regions from genomic DNA. From the authors' description of their analysis: The number of nucleated cells in each sample was estimated from the amplification of reference gene primers within the assay. To quantify the absolute abundance of each unique TCRbeta CDR3 rearrangement, sequence reads were collapsed and filtered. For each sample, productive Simpson clonality was calculated by taking the square root of Simpson's diversity index across productive rearrangements. Drawn from immuneACCESS, this table holds only the in-frame rearrangements with V and J called that TCRdb kept. Clones are partly lost; checked studies trace under half to an unresolved V gene and leave the rest unexplained. V, J and clone size derive from that table, while D and trimming were established from the DNA sequence. This sample holds tens of thousands of clones; 70% to 90% were observed only once. Of the sample, roughly 8.1% is held by the ten largest clones.

The collaborating institutions used their own protocols to collect whole blood in K2EDTA tubes. For TCRbeta analysis, collaborators shipped samples as frozen whole blood, isolated PBMCs, or DNA extracted from either of those sample types. Rearrangement joined TRBV7-6 to TRBJ1-1, with TRBD1 matching 7 junction bases. The clonotype was recovered from a woman aged 70-85 years with acute or convalescent COVID-19. Input material: peripheral blood. The DNA reads TGTGCCAGCAGCACCGGACAGGACACTGAAGCTTTCTTT. The translation is CASSTGQDTEAFF.